This paragraph reports one T cell receptor beta chain. Some clones are missing from TCRdb's copy, which holds only in-frame ones; the method was immunoSEQ multiplex PCR. Of around 130,000 clones listed, around 87% were seen once; the top ten hold 2.5% to 4%. Germline assignment: CDR1 SGHRS and CDR2 YFSETQ. This CDR3 spans 15 amino acids. Between the trimmed V and J ends, which lost 0 bases and 3 bases, there was a span of 12 bases. This record belongs to a study of T cell responses to AZD1222 COVID-19 vaccine. The rearrangement joins TRBV5-1 to TRBJ1-2, with D perhaps matching TRBD1 (6 bases). This specimen consisted of peripheral blood, obtained on day 0 of AZD1222 vaccination. This receptor was taken from an adult in good health. CDR3 sequence: CASSLEGGRYYGYTF. CDR3 coding DNA: TGCGCCAGCAGCTTGGAGGGGGGAAGGTACTATGGCTACACCTTC.